A single sample gave rise to the 24 T cell receptor beta chains below, sequenced in a study of blood T cell repertoires in COVID-19. Method: immunoSEQ multiplex PCR; TCRdb's copy keeps in-frame clones and lacks some. Here the sample spans over 95,000 clones, roughly 90% being singletons. Sequencing input: peripheral blood. These receptors were obtained from an older woman who had recovered from COVID-19.

The chain joins TRBV4-3 to TRBJ2-5; TRBD1 is a possible D gene (5 bases). The V gene lost 0 bases and the J gene lost 0 bases, with 8 bases spanning the gap. The CDR3 is 15 residues long. CDR1 LGHNA and CDR2 YSLEER come from the germline V gene. Here the CDR3 DNA reads TGCGCCAGCAGCCAAGAGGGGCATCACCAAGAGACCCAGTACTTC. Translating gives CASSQEGHHQETQYF.

The chain combines TRBV19 with TRBJ2-1; D remains unclear. The V gene lost 3 bases and the J gene lost 2 bases, with 11 bases spanning the gap. The germline V gene has CDR1 LNHDA and CDR2 SQIVND (reference sequence). This CDR3 is 15 amino acids long. The CDR3 here is CASSIPVGPYNEQFF. The DNA for the CDR3 is TGTGCCAGTAGTATTCCCGTGGGCCCCTACAATGAGCAGTTCTTC.

This sequence joins TRBV9 and TRBJ1-3; D not certain. The CDR3 is made up of 14 amino acids. The V and J ends lost 0 bases and 1 base respectively, with 5 bases between them. Germline V gene sequence: CDR1 SGDLS, CDR2 YYNGEE. CDR3 in amino acids: CASSVASSGNTIYF. CDR3 coding DNA: TGTGCCAGCAGCGTAGCGAGTTCTGGAAACACCATATATTTT.

This chain uses TRBV4-3 with TRBJ2-5; TRBD1 agrees at 8 bases. The CDR3 is 13 amino acids. Germline V gives CDR1 LGHNA, CDR2 YSLEER. V lost 3 bases and J lost 4; bases outside the gene matches: 1. The CDR3 protein is CASSQDRAETQYF. DNA for the CDR3: TGCGCCAGCAGCCAGGACAGGGCAGAGACCCAGTACTTC.

The genes are TRBV4-3 and TRBJ2-3; 8 bases fit TRBD1. V gave up 0 bases and J gave up 6 bases; unmatched junction bases: 14. Germline assignment: CDR1 LGHNA and CDR2 YSLEER. This CDR3 comprises 18 residues. The CDR3 DNA follows: TGCGCCAGCAGCCAAGATCGGGTAGGGCAGGGGGCGTCCGATACGCAGTATTTT. This translates into CASSQDRVGQGASDTQYF.

This chain links TRBV30 with TRBJ1-4; possibly TRBD1 for D (5 bases). This CDR3 spans 13 amino acids. Between the trimmed V and J ends, which lost 5 bases and 4 bases, there was a span of 11 bases. Germline V gene data show CDR1 as GTSNPN and CDR2 as SVGIG (reference sequence). CDR3 sequence (DNA): TGTGCCTGGGGTGGCAGGGTTAATGAAAAACTGTTTTTT. It translates to CAWGGRVNEKLFF. The full variable domain, in which reference TRBV30 and TRBJ1-4 provide the parts outside the CDR3, is SQTIHQWPATLVQPVGSPLSLECTVEGTSNPNLYWYRQAAGRGLQLLFYSVGIGQISSEVPQNLSASRPQDRQFILSSKKLLLSDSGFYLCAWGGRVNEKLFFGSGTQLSVL.

This chain connects TRBV19 to TRBJ2-7, with 7 bases fitting TRBD1. The germline gives CDR1 LNHDA, CDR2 SQIVND (reference sequence). This CDR3 spans 15 amino acids. Trimming cost V 1 base and J 2 bases; bases outside gene matches: 5. The CDR3 nucleotides are TGTGCCAGTAGTATAGGAGGGGGCACAACCTACGAGCAGTACTTC. This sequence encodes CASSIGGGTTYEQYF.

The chain carries TRBV4-1 and TRBJ1-1; TRBD1 is a possible D gene (6 bases). Trimming took 1 base from V and 5 from J, leaving 11 bases between them. CDR3 size: 14 residues. Germline loops: CDR1 MGHRA, CDR2 YSYEKL. The CDR3 DNA reads TGCGCCAGCAGCCAAGTAAATCAGGGGACTGAAGCTTTCTTT. Translation gives CASSQVNQGTEAFF.

CDR3 protein: CTSGDTNNYGYTF. The CDR3 region has the DNA TGCACCAGCGGGGACACAAACAACTATGGCTACACCTTC. The chain carries TRBV1 and TRBJ1-2; the table's D call, TRBD1, was not checked against the DNA. TRBV1 is shown as a pseudogene. The CDR3 has 13 residues.

The chain employs TRBV7-2 and TRBJ1-5, with 7 bases fitting TRBD1. Germline lookup yields CDR1 SGHTA and CDR2 FQGNSA. The CDR3 totals 14 residues. The J segment lost 7 bases and the V segment lost 3 bases, leaving 6 bases of the junction unmatched. The CDR3 sequence is CASSLEGARQPQHF. CDR3 coding DNA: TGTGCCAGCAGCTTGGAGGGGGCGCGGCAGCCCCAGCATTTT.

Here the CDR3 DNA reads TGTGCCAGCTCCCTGGCAACGGCACAGGATACGCAGTATTTT. It specifies CASSLATAQDTQYF. This sequence joins TRBV18 and TRBJ2-3; D unclear. The CDR3 is 14 residues long. The germline V gene encodes CDR1 KGHSH and CDR2 LQKENI. Trimming left V 6 bases short and J 6 bases short, with 16 bases between.

This chain links TRBV19 with TRBJ2-7; TRBD2 matches at 12 bases. This CDR3 is 16 amino acids long. The V and J ends lost 6 bases and 5 bases, in that order; junction bases with no gene match: 11. The germline V gene has CDR1 LNHDA and CDR2 SQIVND (reference sequence). Written as DNA, the CDR3 is TGTGCCAGTAGACCCCTAGCGGGAGGGGGTCTGGACGAGCAGTACTTC. Translating it yields CASRPLAGGGLDEQYF.

This chain connects TRBV28 to TRBJ1-5, with a weak D call TRBD1 (6 bases). CDR1 and CDR2 from the germline V gene are MDHEN and SYDVKM. V was cut by 3 bases and J by 4 bases, with 13 bases left in between. The length of the CDR3 is 15 residues. The CDR3 sequence is CASSFLGTRNQPQHF. The CDR3 DNA follows: TGTGCCAGCAGTTTCTTGGGGACAAGGAATCAGCCCCAGCATTTT.

V usage is TRBV6-2 or TRBV6-3 and J usage is TRBJ1-6; TRBD1 agrees at 9 bases. The junction had 13 bases not matched to a gene; V was cut back by 6 bases and J by 10 bases. This CDR3 has 16 residues. Germline loops: CDR1 MNHEY, CDR2 SVGEGT. CDR3 nucleotides: TGTGCCAGCAGCCAACCCTGGACAGGGGAAGGCTCACCCCTCCACTTT. It yields the protein CASSQPWTGEGSPLHF.

A note on this clone: The junction and the germline gene differ at one end; a read error may be behind it. This rearrangement joins TRBV19 to TRBJ1-1; 8 bases agree with TRBD1. From germline, CDR1 is LNHDA and CDR2 SQIVND (reference sequence). The CDR3 loop spans 16 amino acids. This CDR3 reads CASTLRGQGMNPEAFF. The CDR3, as DNA: TGTGCCAGTACCCTACGCGGACAGGGAATGAACCCTGAAGCTTTCTTT. Combining the CDR3 with reference TRBV19 and TRBJ1-1 gives the whole variable domain DGGITQSPKYLFRKEGQNVTLSCEQNLNHDAMYWYRQDPGQGLRLIYYSQIVNDFQKGDIAEGYSVSREKKESFPLTVTSAQKNPTAFYLCASTLRGQGMNPEAFFGQGTRLTVV.

The V gene is TRBV5-1, the J gene TRBJ2-1; the D gene is possibly TRBD2 (5 bases). This CDR3 has 16 residues. V was cut by 7 bases and J by 4 bases, with 21 bases left in between. The germline V gene encodes CDR1 SGHRS and CDR2 YFSETQ. DNA for the CDR3: TGCGCCAGCCGCCGTGTGGCGGGCCAAATTTACAATGAGCAGTTCTTC. Encoded protein: CASRRVAGQIYNEQFF.

CDR3 sequence reads: CASSPGTAGYSPLHF. The CDR3 DNA is TGTGCCAGCAGCCCCGGGACAGCCGGATATTCACCCCTCCACTTT. V gene TRBV6-2 or TRBV6-3 combines with J gene TRBJ1-6; 7 positions agree with TRBD1. The ends lost 6 bases at V and 8 bases at J; junction bases unmatched: 10. Per the germline V gene, CDR1 is MNHEY and CDR2 is SVGEGT. The CDR3 is made up of 15 amino acids.

The J gene is TRBJ2-7, the V gene TRBV5-4; TRBD1 matches 7 bases. Trimming cost V 4 bases and J 0 bases; bases outside gene matches: 4. CDR3 length: 14 amino acids. Germline lookup yields CDR1 SGHNT and CDR2 YYREEE (reference sequence). The CDR3 here is CASSPTGISYEQYF. The CDR3, as DNA: TGTGCCAGCAGCCCGACAGGGATCTCCTACGAGCAGTACTTC.

The chain links TRBV2 to TRBJ2-2; the match to TRBD1 covers 7 bases. Germline CDR1 SNHLY, CDR2 FYNNEI. Germline trimming cut 6 bases from V and 8 bases from J; bases unmatched to any gene: 12. CDR3 length equals 15 residues. The CDR3 sequence is CASSRTQQGRGELFF. The DNA for the CDR3 is TGTGCCAGCAGCCGCACTCAACAGGGGCGGGGGGAGCTGTTTTTT.

This chain links TRBV20-1 with TRBJ2-1; D not resolved. This CDR3 has 14 amino acids. CDR1 and CDR2 (germline): DFQATT, SNEGSKA (reference sequence). With 3 bases removed from V and 2 bases from J, the gap between germline ends came to 11 bases. Here the CDR3 reads CSASSYPPYNEQFF. Written as DNA, the CDR3 is TGCAGTGCTAGTAGCTACCCCCCCTACAATGAGCAGTTCTTC.

The chain employs TRBV4-3 and TRBJ2-3; 8 bases fit TRBD1. Germline V lookup: CDR1 LGHNA, CDR2 YSLEER. With V trimmed by 0 bases and J by 2 bases, 4 bases remained unmatched. This CDR3 has 16 residues. The DNA of the CDR3 is TGCGCCAGCAGCCAAGACCCCAGGGGGCCCACAGATACGCAGTATTTT. Amino acid sequence: CASSQDPRGPTDTQYF.

The sample holds one count of this clone. V gene TRBV5-1 combines with J gene TRBJ2-3; 7 nucleotides align to TRBD1. Germline CDR1 is SGHRS and CDR2 is YFSETQ. Trimming cost V 4 bases and J 11 bases; bases outside gene matches: 10. The CDR3 is 13 amino acids. The CDR3 DNA follows: TGCGCCAGCAGCCAGGACAGGCCCATTCAGCAGTATTTT. This encodes CASSQDRPIQQYF.

The chain recombines TRBV5-1 with TRBJ2-7, with TRBD2 matching 8 bases. The trim removed 4 bases at V and 9 bases at J, leaving 18 bases unmatched. Germline loops: CDR1 SGHRS, CDR2 YFSETQ. There are 16 residues in the CDR3. The CDR3 DNA follows: TGCGCCAGCAGCCCCGCAGCGGGAGAACCGTCAATAGGGCAGTACTTC. It codes for CASSPAAGEPSIGQYF.

The chain is built from TRBV9 and TRBJ2-1; TRBD2 aligns across 9 bases. With V trimmed by 1 base and J by 4 bases, 3 bases remained unmatched. Germline values: CDR1 SGDLS, CDR2 YYNGEE. The CDR3 is 15 amino acids. CDR3 protein: CASSVSSGSYNEQFF. CDR3 bases: TGTGCCAGCAGCGTAAGTAGCGGGAGTTACAATGAGCAGTTCTTC.